The source of this T cell receptor (beta chain) is a study of T cell responses to AZD1222 COVID-19 vaccine. Note on this clone: The antigen is undetermined.

Per the germline V gene, CDR1 is SQVTM and CDR2 is ANQGSEA. V lost 4 bases and J lost 6, with 9 bases in between. The CDR3 has 11 amino acids. General study findings and limits: In the spike-specific TCR repertoire, nearly half reportedly target unmutated variant regions. Spike-specific TCR depth and breadth grew after two AZD1222 doses.

TCRdb's copy holds only in-frame clones and misses some; the assay was immunoSEQ multiplex PCR. This table has 150,000 or so clones, 93% appearing once. The chain employs TRBV29-1 and TRBJ1-1; D ambiguous. The receptor comes from an adult in good health. The sequenced sample was peripheral blood, obtained on day 0 of MenACWY control vaccination. CDR3 loop: CSVVSNSEAFF. The CDR3 DNA is TGCAGCGTTGTGTCAAACTCTGAAGCTTTCTTT. Full variable domain (rest looked up from reference TRBV29-1 and TRBJ1-1): SAVISQKPSRDICQRGTSLTIQCQVDSQVTMMFWYRQQPGQSLTLIATANQGSEATYESGFVIDKFPISRPNLTFSTLTVSNMSPEDSSIYLCSVVSNSEAFFGQGTRLTVV.